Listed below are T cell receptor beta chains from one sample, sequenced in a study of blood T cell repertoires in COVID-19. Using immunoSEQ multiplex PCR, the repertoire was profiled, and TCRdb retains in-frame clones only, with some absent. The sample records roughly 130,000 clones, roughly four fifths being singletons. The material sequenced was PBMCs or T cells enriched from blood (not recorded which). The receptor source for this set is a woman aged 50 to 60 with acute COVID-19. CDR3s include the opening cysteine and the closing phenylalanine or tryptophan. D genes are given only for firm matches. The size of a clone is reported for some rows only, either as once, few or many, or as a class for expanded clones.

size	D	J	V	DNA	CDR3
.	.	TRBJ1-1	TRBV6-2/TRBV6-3	TGTGCCAGCAGTTACTCGAAGCAGGGTAGTGTGAAAAACACTGAAGCTTTCTTT	CASSYSKQGSVKNTEAFF
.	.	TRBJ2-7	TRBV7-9	TGTGCCAGCTTCCGGGGGTACGAGCAGTACTTC	CASFRGYEQYF
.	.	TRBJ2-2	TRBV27	TGTGCCAGCAGTTTATTCGGGGACACCGGGGAGCTGTTTTTT	CASSLFGDTGELFF
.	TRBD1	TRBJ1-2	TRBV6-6	TGTGCCAGCAGTCCCAGACAGGGTGCCCTCTCCGGCTACACCTTC	CASSPRQGALSGYTF
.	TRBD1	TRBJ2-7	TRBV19	TGTGCCAGTAGTTTGGGACAGGGAGTCTACGAGCAGTACTTC	CASSLGQGVYEQYF
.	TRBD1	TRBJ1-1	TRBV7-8	TGTGCCAGCAGCAACCGACAGGGGGCTGGCACTGAAGCTTTCTTT	CASSNRQGAGTEAFF
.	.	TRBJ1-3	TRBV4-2	TGTGCCAGCAGCCAAGGTTCTGGGGCAACTGGAAACACCATATATTTT	CASSQGSGATGNTIYF
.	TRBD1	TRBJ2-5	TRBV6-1	TGTGCCAGCAGTGACGGGACCGGGACAGAGAACCAAGAGACCCAGTACTTC	CASSDGTGTENQETQYF
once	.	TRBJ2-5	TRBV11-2	TGTGCCAGCAGCCGATCCACACAAGAGACCCAGTACTTC	CASSRSTQETQYF
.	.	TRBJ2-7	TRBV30	TGTGCCTGGAGTCCGAGGGGGAACTACGAGCAGTACTTC	CAWSPRGNYEQYF
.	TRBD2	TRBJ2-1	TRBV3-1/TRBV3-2	TGTGCCAGCAGCCAGGGACTAGCGGGCGACGGGGTTGAGCAGTTCTTC	CASSQGLAGDGVEQFF
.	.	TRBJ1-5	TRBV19	TGTGCCAGTAGTAAGGTAGGGGATAACAATCAGCCCCAGCATTTT	CASSKVGDNNQPQHF
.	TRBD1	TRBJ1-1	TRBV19	TGTGCCAGTAGTATGGTATTGGGACAGGGAAACACTGAAGCTTTCTTT	CASSMVLGQGNTEAFF
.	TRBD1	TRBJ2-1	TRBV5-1	TGCGCCAGCAGCCCGGAGGGACAGGGCCACAATGAGCAGTTCTTC	CASSPEGQGHNEQFF
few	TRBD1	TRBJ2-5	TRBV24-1	TGTGCCACCAGTGATTTAGGGGGCGAGGCCCAGTACTTC	CATSDLGGEAQYF
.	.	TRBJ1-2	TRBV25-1	TGTGCCAGCAGTCAGGATAACTATGGCTACACCTTC	CASSQDNYGYTF
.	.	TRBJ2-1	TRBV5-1	TGCGCCAGCAGCTTGGGATTCACTAGCCGACACAATGAGCAGTTCTTC	CASSLGFTSRHNEQFF
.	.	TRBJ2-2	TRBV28	TGTGCCAGCAGTTTATCATACTACTTAACCGGGGAGCTGTTTTTT	CASSLSYYLTGELFF
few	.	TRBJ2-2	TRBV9	TGTGCCAGCAGCGTAGGTCTAGCGAGACCCACCGGGGAGCTGTTTTTT	CASSVGLARPTGELFF
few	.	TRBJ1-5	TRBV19	TGTGCCATCATGGGGCCGGGACAAGGAGAACAGCCCCAGCATTTT	CAIMGPGQGEQPQHF
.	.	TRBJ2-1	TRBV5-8	TGTGCCAGCAGCACTAATGAACTCAATGAGCAGTTCTTC	CASSTNELNEQFF
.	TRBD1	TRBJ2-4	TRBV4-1	TGCGCCAGCAGCCAATTGGGACAGTTCAACATTCAGTACTTC	CASSQLGQFNIQYF
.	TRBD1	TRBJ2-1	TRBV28	TGTGCCACCAGACAGGGGTTCAGGAATGAGCAGTTCTTC	CATRQGFRNEQFF
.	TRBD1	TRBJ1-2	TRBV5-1	TGCGCCAGCAGCTCAGGACAGGGGATGAACTATGGCTACACCTTC	CASSSGQGMNYGYTF
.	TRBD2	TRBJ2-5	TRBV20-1	TGCAGTGCTAGTAGCGGGGGGACCCAGTACTTC	CSASSGGTQYF
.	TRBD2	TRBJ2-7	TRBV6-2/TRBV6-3	TGTGCCAGCAGTTACGGGACTAGTGGTCTCGCGAGCTACGAGCAGTACTTC	CASSYGTSGLASYEQYF
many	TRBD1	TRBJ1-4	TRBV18	TGTGCCAGCTCACAAGTCCGGACAGGGAGTGAAAAACTGTTTTTT	CASSQVRTGSEKLFF
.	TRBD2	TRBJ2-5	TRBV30	TGTGCCTGGAGTGTCGGGCTAGCGGGCACCCTCTCGGGAGAGACCCAGTACTTC	CAWSVGLAGTLSGETQYF